This TCR beta chain stems from a study of cytomegalovirus exposure and HLA in healthy donors. Overall study: Earlier, 90 million to 140 million unique TCR beta sequences were recovered from about 200 million T cells by an analysis. Findings of the study overall: There were some V segments, including TRBV6-2 and TRBV6-3, excluded as indistinguishable. The classifier reportedly diagnosed cytomegalovirus status with high specificity and sensitivity. CMV serostatus stood as the only immune exposure information on hand.

This clone was seen more than once but under ten times. Its antigen is as yet unknown. The CDR3 loop spans 15 amino acids. Trimming took 3 bases from V and 2 from J, leaving 15 bases between them. Per the germline V gene, CDR1 is GTSNPN and CDR2 is SVGIG (reference sequence). PCR used 60 Vbeta primers and 13 Jbeta primers. Here immunoSEQ multiplex PCR was the method, and the copy in TCRdb shows in-frame clones only, minus some. This repertoire shows 200,000 to 250,000 clones, about 81% found once; its top ten account for 2.5% to 3.5%. The TCR sequence derives from a woman in her thirties or forties in good health and CMV-seronegative. The chain links TRBV30 to TRBJ2-3; a weak D match, TRBD2 (5 bases). Source material: PBMCs. The chain's CDR3 is CAWRIYGVYTDTQYF. In DNA form, the CDR3 reads TGTGCCTGGAGGATATACGGGGTTTACACAGATACGCAGTATTTT.